Following are 15 T cell receptor beta chains from one sample sequenced in a study of OX40 agonist ivuxolimab in advanced cancers. Sequencing used immunoSEQ multiplex PCR; TCRdb keeps in-frame clones, though not all of them. The sample records 65,000 to 90,000 clones, approximately 83% being singletons. Specimen: CD4+ or CD8+ T cells sorted from blood, collected in a trial of the OX40 agonist ivuxolimab. The receptors derive from an adult with an advanced solid tumor such as melanoma, head and neck, liver or kidney cancer.

The chain has TRBV27 and TRBJ1-4; TRBD1 aligns across 9 bases. The V gene end was trimmed by 3 bases and the J gene end by 3 bases; junction bases not matched to a gene: 8. This CDR3 contains 17 residues. From germline, CDR1 is MNHEY and CDR2 SMNVEV (reference sequence). Here the CDR3 reads CASSLLGQGKANEKLFF. In DNA, the CDR3 is TGTGCCAGCAGTTTGTTGGGACAGGGAAAGGCTAATGAAAAACTGTTTTTT.

This chain joins TRBV12-5 and TRBJ2-5, with 8 bases matching TRBD1. Germline V gene lookup returns CDR1 LGHNT and CDR2 FRNRAP. This CDR3 is built from 13 residues. V trimming: 6 bases; J trimming: 2 bases; junction bases outside the gene matches: 2. Here the CDR3 reads CASGWTGQETQYF. CDR3 DNA sequence: TGTGCTAGTGGATGGACAGGGCAAGAGACCCAGTACTTC.

The chain is built from TRBV9 and TRBJ2-1; a weak D match, TRBD1 (8 bases). The CDR3 has 15 residues. Trimming removed 7 bases from V and 3 bases from J, with 17 bases in between. Germline values: CDR1 SGDLS, CDR2 YYNGEE. The CDR3 coding sequence is TGTGCCAGCGCTACAGGGGGGGAACACTACAATGAGCAGTTCTTC. Its translation is CASATGGEHYNEQFF.

The V and J genes are TRBV7-3 and TRBJ1-6; unclear D gene. Trimming removed 0 bases at V and 7 bases at J, with 10 bases between. CDR1 is SGHTA, CDR2 FQGTGA, per germline. CDR3 size: 15 residues. The CDR3 region has the DNA TGTGCCAGCAGCTTAACGGACGGAAACAATTCACCCCTCCACTTT. Protein product: CASSLTDGNNSPLHF.

This chain joins TRBV7-2 and TRBJ2-5, with 8 bases fitting TRBD2. V lost 2 bases to trimming and J lost 9 bases; unmatched junction nucleotides: 14. The CDR3 covers 16 residues. Germline CDR1 SGHTA, CDR2 FQGNSA. The CDR3 sequence is CASSLSTSGAGVAQYF. The CDR3 bases are TGTGCCAGCAGCTTAAGCACTAGCGGAGCCGGGGTGGCCCAGTACTTC.

The chain has TRBV6-1 and TRBJ2-3; D possibly corresponds to TRBD2 (6 bases). The CDR3 totals 13 residues. CDR1 and CDR2 from the germline V gene are MNHNS and SASEGT. Deletions cut 6 bases from V and 1 base from J, with 8 bases between. The CDR3 spells CASRLAGTDTQYF. CDR3 nucleotides: TGTGCCAGCAGACTAGCCGGCACAGATACGCAGTATTTT.

The rearrangement links TRBV7-9 to TRBJ1-1; tentative D call: TRBD1 (6 bases). CDR1 is SEHNR, CDR2 FQNEAQ, per germline (reference sequence). The germline V and J ends were trimmed by 6 bases and 11 bases, with 22 bases remaining between them. This CDR3 region has 14 residues. The chain's CDR3 is CASRSFGGPLQAFF. The CDR3 DNA follows: TGTGCCAGCAGATCTTTTGGGGGGCCACTCCAGGCTTTCTTT.

This clone appeared once. This chain joins TRBV29-1 and TRBJ1-2; D uncertain. The V end was cut by 4 bases, the J end by 2 bases, with 11 bases between. This CDR3 has 13 amino acids. CDR1 is SQVTM, CDR2 ANQGSEA, per germline. CDR3 in DNA: TGCAGCGTTGGTGGGGATACCAACTATGGCTACACCTTC. Translated, it gives CSVGGDTNYGYTF.

This chain links TRBV7-9 with TRBJ1-1, with 7 nucleotides matching TRBD1. Trimming at V came to 2 bases and at J to 4 bases, leaving 7 bases not matched to a gene. The CDR3 sequence is 15 residues long. Germline V gene lookup returns CDR1 SEHNR and CDR2 FQNEAQ (reference sequence). The CDR3 protein is CASSLWAGGSTEAFF. The CDR3 nucleotides are TGTGCCAGCAGCTTATGGGCAGGGGGGAGCACTGAAGCTTTCTTT.

The chain is built from TRBV15 and TRBJ1-1, with a tentative D call TRBD1 (6 bases). The CDR3 length is 14 residues. CDR1 is LNHNV and CDR2 is YYDKDF in the germline V gene (reference sequence). V gave up 1 base and J gave up 4 bases, with 10 bases separating them. CDR3 protein: CATSRGTGSTEAFF. The CDR3 coding sequence is TGTGCCACCAGCAGAGGAACAGGGAGCACTGAAGCTTTCTTT.

V is TRBV6-6 and J is TRBJ2-1, with 9 bases fitting TRBD2. The junction had 12 bases not matched to a gene; V was cut back by 6 bases and J by 9 bases. The CDR3 runs 15 residues. Per the germline V gene, CDR1 is MNHNY and CDR2 is SVGAGI (reference sequence). In DNA form, the CDR3 reads TGTGCCAGCAGCCCCGGGACTAGCATCAGGGGTGAGCAGTTCTTC. Translating it yields CASSPGTSIRGEQFF.

The rearrangement joins TRBV5-6 to TRBJ1-4; 7 bases are a match to TRBD1. Germline values: CDR1 SGHDT, CDR2 YYEEEE. CDR3 size: 17 residues. Losses at the gene ends were 0 bases for V and 0 bases for J; bases not matched to a gene: 5. The CDR3 region is CASSLAGTVATNEKLFF. The CDR3 DNA reads as TGTGCCAGCAGCTTGGCCGGGACAGTTGCAACTAATGAAAAACTGTTTTTT.

This chain links TRBV18 with TRBJ1-5, with a weak D call TRBD1 (5 bases). This CDR3 has 15 amino acids. Per germline, CDR1 KGHSH and CDR2 LQKENI. Trimming cost V 4 bases and J 3 bases, with 13 bases left between them. Here the CDR3 DNA reads TGTGCCAGCTCACTAGGGGAAACCCACAATCAGCCCCAGCATTTT. Translating gives CASSLGETHNQPQHF.

This clone is a singleton in its sample. CDR3 nucleotides: TGTGCCAGCAAGCTAGCGGGGGGAAGCTCCTACGAGCAGTACTTC. Protein product: CASKLAGGSSYEQYF. The V call is TRBV2, the J call TRBJ2-7; 11 positions match TRBD2. Germline CDR1 is SNHLY and CDR2 is FYNNEI. Trimming removed 7 bases from V and 0 bases from J; junction bases left unmatched: 5. CDR3 size: 15 residues.

V gene TRBV7-6 combines with J gene TRBJ2-1; D ambiguous. V was clipped by 1 base and J by 8 bases, with 6 bases between them. The CDR3 loop spans 12 amino acids. Germline V gives CDR1 SGHVS, CDR2 FNYEAQ. The CDR3 loop reads CASSLGSDEQFF. CDR3 sequence (DNA): TGTGCCAGCAGCTTAGGAAGCGATGAGCAGTTCTTC.